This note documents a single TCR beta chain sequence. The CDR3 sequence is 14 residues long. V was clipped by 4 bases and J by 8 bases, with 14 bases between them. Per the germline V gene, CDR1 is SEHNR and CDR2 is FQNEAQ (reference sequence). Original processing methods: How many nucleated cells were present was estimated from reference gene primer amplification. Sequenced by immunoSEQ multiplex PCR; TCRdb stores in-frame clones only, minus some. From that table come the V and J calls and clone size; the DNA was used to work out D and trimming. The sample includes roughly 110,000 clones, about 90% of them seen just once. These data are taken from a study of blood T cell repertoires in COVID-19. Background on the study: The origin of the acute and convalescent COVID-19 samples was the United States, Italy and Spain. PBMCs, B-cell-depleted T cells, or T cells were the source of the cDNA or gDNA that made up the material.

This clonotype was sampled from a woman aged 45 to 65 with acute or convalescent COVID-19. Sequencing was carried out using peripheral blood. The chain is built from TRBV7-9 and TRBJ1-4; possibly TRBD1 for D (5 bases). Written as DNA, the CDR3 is TGTGCCAGCAGCTCAGTCGGGGGTGGGGAAAAACTGTTTTTT. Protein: CASSSVGGGEKLFF.